This TCR beta chain was recovered during a study of CD4 T cell repertoires in COVID-19 (dated by TCRdb to about 2021). In the study overall: To analyze cross-reactivity, CFSE-low cells were expanded with IL-2 for 9 to 10 days and then labeled again and restimulated with spike proteins from other coronaviruses. In COVID-19-recovered individuals, the study described naturally processed CD4+ T cell responses to SARS-CoV-2 spike and nucleoprotein and used TCR Vbeta sequencing to evaluate clonal composition. In a few recovered individuals, the researchers analyzed the TCR Vbeta repertoire of SARS-CoV-2-reactive T cells at the subset level.

The time point tag for this specimen amounts to: sample from a COVID-19-recovered individual after infection. Donors were patients who had recovered from mild-to-severe COVID-19. Memory T cell samples that were not cultured were sequenced immediately after ex vivo isolation. From peripheral blood mononuclear cells, the researchers isolated CD4+ total memory, central memory, effector memory and circulating T follicular helper cells. About this clone itself: Its specific antigen is unknown. It has no much larger one-base neighbor in the sample; base qualities were not kept.

The library came from the immunoSEQ multiplex PCR assay. Per the source publication's procedure: The Chao-Jaccard similarity index and the number of shared clonotypes were used to measure repertoire overlap between subsets. In its TCRdb copy, this immuneACCESS table keeps in-frame sequences only and misses some clones. Where compared with another copy, unresolved V genes explain less than half of these, and the others have no known cause. V and J calls and clone size come straight from that table; D and trimming were deduced from the DNA. For this sample there are 60,000 to 90,000 clones; around four fifths appear just once. About 0.61% of the sample belongs to the ten largest clones. Broader findings and caveats from the paper: Between roughly 7 and 27% of SARS-CoV-2 clonotypes were also detected in SARS-CoV and/or HKU1 spike-stimulated secondary cultures, consistent with cross-reactivity. Several of the most expanded SARS-CoV-2-reactive clonotypes were present in two or all three memory subsets, which suggests intraclonal diversification.

The starting material was CD4+ T cells from peripheral blood, obtained after recovery from COVID-19. This clonotype originated in a human donor who had COVID-19.

The sequenced DNA: TGTGCCAGCTCACCCGAGTGGACAGTTAATTCACCCCTCCACTTT. This encodes CASSPEWTVNSPLHF. The V and J genes are TRBV18 and TRBJ1-6; possibly the D gene is TRBD1, per 6 matching bases. Reading from cysteine to phenylalanine, the CDR3 counts 15 amino acids. The CDR3 DNA has 45 bases and is translated from base 1. Looking up the germline V gene yields CDR1 KGHSH and CDR2 LQKENI. V sheds 3 bases and J sheds 6 bases, leaving 12 bases between their ends.